Below, 7 T cell receptor beta chains from the same sample are listed, as sequenced in a study of blood T cell repertoires in COVID-19. Data came from immunoSEQ multiplex PCR; TCRdb stores just in-frame clones and leaves some out. Among a few hundred thousand clones listed, around 90% were seen once. Sequencing was carried out using peripheral blood. Source of these receptors: a woman between 40 and 50 years old who had recovered from COVID-19.

The V and J genes are TRBV19 and TRBJ1-1; possible D gene TRBD1, 5 bases. The CDR3 contains 14 residues. Germline CDR1 is LNHDA and CDR2 is SQIVND (reference sequence). Trimming removed 6 bases from V and 0 bases from J, with 11 bases in between. The CDR3 loop is CASRTRELNTEAFF. The DNA of the CDR3 is TGTGCCAGTAGGACCAGGGAATTGAACACTGAAGCTTTCTTT.

This clone was seen once. The chain joins TRBV7-2 to TRBJ1-1; the D gene is possibly TRBD1 (5 bases). The V end lost 0 bases, the J end lost 1 base, and 9 bases lay between the germline ends. Germline-derived CDR1 and CDR2 are SGHTA and FQGNSA. The CDR3 loop spans 15 amino acids. The CDR3 sequence: CASSLAPRENTEAFF. In DNA form, the CDR3 reads TGTGCCAGCAGCTTAGCCCCCAGGGAGAACACTGAAGCTTTCTTT.

The rearrangement joins TRBV5-1 to TRBJ2-7; weak D call: TRBD1 (6 bases). The germline gives CDR1 SGHRS, CDR2 YFSETQ. With 2 bases removed from V and 3 bases from J, the gap between germline ends came to 18 bases. This CDR3 comprises 16 residues. The CDR3 protein is CASSFGGSGVRYEQYF. The CDR3 coding sequence is TGCGCCAGCAGCTTTGGGGGATCAGGGGTACGCTACGAGCAGTACTTC.

Turning to this clone: A much larger clone is a single base away; this may be a read error. The chain links TRBV28 to TRBJ2-7, with D possibly matching TRBD1 (5 bases). V lost 7 bases, J lost 2 bases, and 12 bases lay in between. CDR1 is MDHEN, CDR2 SYDVKM, per germline. This CDR3 is 13 amino acids long. DNA for the CDR3: TGTGCCAGCAACGACAGAGGACCCTACGAGCAGTACTTC. Encoded protein: CASNDRGPYEQYF.

V is TRBV11-2 and J is TRBJ2-3; 9 bases match TRBD1. In germline, CDR1 is SGHAT, CDR2 FQNNGV. V gave up 3 bases and J gave up 2 bases; unmatched junction bases: 15. The CDR3 is made up of 19 amino acids. In nucleotides, the CDR3 is TGTGCCAGCAGCTTGCGGGACAGGGTCCCACTCTTGCCCACAGATACGCAGTATTTT. Translated: CASSLRDRVPLLPTDTQYF.

This sequence joins TRBV6-4 and TRBJ2-2; no clear D. The CDR3 runs 14 residues. Germline CDR1 MRHNA, CDR2 SNTAGT. Trimming took 4 bases from V and 2 from J, leaving 8 bases between them. CDR3 loop: CASSVRFNTGELFF. The CDR3 DNA sequence: TGTGCCAGCAGTGTCAGGTTTAACACCGGGGAGCTGTTTTTT.

This chain links TRBV18 with TRBJ1-1; 8 bases agree with TRBD1. The CDR3 runs 14 residues. The V and J ends lost 3 bases and 7 bases, in that order; junction bases with no gene match: 7. The germline CDR1 and CDR2 sequences are KGHSH and LQKENI. CDR3 region: CASSPGTGPSEAFF. The CDR3 coding sequence is TGTGCCAGCTCACCCGGGACAGGCCCAAGTGAAGCTTTCTTT.